The entry below describes one T cell receptor beta chain. Sequencing was performed with immunoSEQ multiplex PCR; in TCRdb, only in-frame clones are kept and a portion is missing. The sample lists over 50,000 clones, 70% to 85% seen once, with 11% to 15% in the top ten. The record originates from a study of blood T cell repertoires in COVID-19. The material sequenced was peripheral blood. The receptor was isolated from a human donor in a cohort sampled during active COVID-19.

The CDR3 sequence: CASSLGQTGVGETQYF. CDR3 bases: TGTGCCAGCAGCTTAGGCCAGACAGGGGTCGGGGAGACCCAGTACTTC. The rearrangement links TRBV11-3 to TRBJ2-5; 8 positions match TRBD1. There are 16 residues in the CDR3. The germline gives CDR1 SGHNT, CDR2 YENEEA. V lost 1 base to trimming and J lost 5 bases; unmatched junction nucleotides: 9. Combining the CDR3 with reference TRBV11-3 and TRBJ2-5 gives the whole variable domain EAGVVQSPRYKIIEKKQPVAFWCNPISGHNTLYWYLQNLGQGPELLIRYENEEAVDDSQLPKDRFSAERLKGVDSTLKIQPAELGDSAVYLCASSLGQTGVGETQYFGPGTRLLVL.